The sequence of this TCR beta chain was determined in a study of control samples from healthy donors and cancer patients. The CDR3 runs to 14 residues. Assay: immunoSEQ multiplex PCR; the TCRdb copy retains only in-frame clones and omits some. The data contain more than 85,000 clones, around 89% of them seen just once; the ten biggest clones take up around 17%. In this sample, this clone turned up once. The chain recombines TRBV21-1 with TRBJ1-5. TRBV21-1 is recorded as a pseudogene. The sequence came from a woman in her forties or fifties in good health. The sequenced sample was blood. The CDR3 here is CASSKGTPWQPQHF. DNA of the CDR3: TGTGCCAGCAGCAAAGGAACCCCCTGGCAGCCCCAGCATTTT.